Each of the 14 T cell receptor beta chains below was sequenced from the same sample in a study of T-cell reconstitution after alpha-beta-depleted transplantation in children (dated by TCRdb to about 2016). Receptor libraries were prepared by PCR. The run used an Illumina HiSeq 2500. Molecular barcoding was employed in the preparation of TCR libraries, with unique molecular identifiers being used to normalize TCRbeta repertoire quantification. In TCRdb, the public reads were trimmed at Q25 with fastp and aligned with MiXCR, with productive beta chains retained. Every distinct CDR3 protein forms one entry, paired with its most common genes and DNA. Within this sample are nearly 200,000 distinct CDR3 sequences, with approximately 6.8% of them counted one time only. The top ten clonotypes cover around 4.4% of the sample. Explained via the paper, the treatment or condition label denotes: allogeneic hematopoietic cell transplantation with graft depleted of TCRalphabeta T cells and CD19 B cells.

Specimen: PBMCs, collected before TCRalphabeta/CD19-depleted stem cell transplant. The origin of the receptors is a girl under three years old with combined immunodeficiency, due to receive a stem cell transplant.

This clonotype was counted between two and nine times. This chain joins TRBV4-1 and TRBJ2-2; D remains unclear. Trimming stripped 1 base from V and 2 bases from J, with 5 bases between. Germline V gives CDR1 MGHRA, CDR2 YSYEKL. This CDR3 is 14 amino acids long. The DNA for the CDR3 is TGCGCCAGCAGCCAAGCCCTAAACACCGGGGAGCTGTTTTTT. It specifies CASSQALNTGELFF.

This clonotype was detected ten times or more. The genes are TRBV7-2 and TRBJ2-7; TRBD2 aligns across 8 bases. Germline lookup yields CDR1 SGHTA and CDR2 FQGNSA. The CDR3 loop spans 14 amino acids. Trimming took 1 base from V and 7 from J; bases not matched to a gene: 6. The chain's CDR3 is CASSLGAGVREQYF. DNA for the CDR3: TGTGCCAGCAGCTTAGGAGCGGGAGTTAGGGAGCAGTACTTC.

This clonotype was observed at least ten times. The rearrangement links TRBV7-3 to TRBJ2-5; 8 bases line up with TRBD1. This CDR3 region has 16 residues. V shed 5 bases and J 7 bases; nucleotides not matched to a gene: 15. Germline V gene data show CDR1 as SGHTA and CDR2 as FQGTGA. The CDR3 here is CASSPETGVGSGTQYF. CDR3 DNA: TGTGCCAGCAGCCCTGAGACAGGGGTGGGGTCCGGGACCCAGTACTTC.

This clonotype has a count of ten or more. For the CDR3, the DNA is TGTGCCAGCAGCGAAAATCGCCGGATAACCCCCTACGAGCAGTACTTC. It encodes CASSENRRITPYEQYF. The rearrangement joins TRBV21-1 to TRBJ2-7. TRBV21-1 is reported as a pseudogene. This CDR3 region has 16 residues.

This clonotype was seen ten or more times. The chain links TRBV11-2 to TRBJ1-1; 8 bases line up with TRBD1. The CDR3 is 14 residues long. Per the germline V gene, CDR1 is SGHAT and CDR2 is FQNNGV. V lost 5 bases to trimming and J lost 4 bases; unmatched junction nucleotides: 6. CDR3 nucleotide sequence: TGTGCCAGCAGCATCGGACAGGGTGGCACTGAAGCTTTCTTT. Protein sequence: CASSIGQGGTEAFF.

V is TRBV11-1 and J is TRBJ1-4, with D hard to call. The CDR3 extends over 12 amino acids. Trimming took off 11 bases at V and 7 bases at J, with 14 bases between the two ends. CDR1 SGHAT and CDR2 FQDESV come from the germline V gene (reference sequence). CDR3 region: CALSLFGEKLFF. In DNA form, the CDR3 reads TGTGCCCTCAGTTTATTCGGTGAAAAACTGTTTTTT. The full variable domain, in which reference TRBV11-1 and TRBJ1-4 provide the parts outside the CDR3, is EAEVAQSPRYKITEKSQAVAFWCDPISGHATLYWYRQILGQGPELLVQFQDESVVDDSQLPKDRFSAERLKGVDSTLKIQPAELGDSAMYLCALSLFGEKLFFGSGTQLSVL.

In this sample, this clonotype turned up many times. V and J are TRBV12-3 or TRBV12-4 and TRBJ2-6, with D unresolved. CDR3 length: 14 amino acids. Trimming took off 4 bases at V and 2 bases at J, with 6 bases between the two ends. CDR3 DNA sequence: TGTGCCAGCAGTTCTACCACTGGGGCCAACGTCCTGACTTTC. This codes for CASSSTTGANVLTF.

The CDR3 spells CASSPYWSGGNNSPLHF. The CDR3 region has the DNA TGTGCCAGCAGCCCCTATTGGTCCGGGGGAAATAATTCACCCCTCCACTTT. The V call is TRBV7-6, the J call TRBJ1-6, with a tentative D call TRBD1 (5 bases). V was trimmed by 5 bases and J by 5 bases, leaving 19 bases between them. The CDR3 sequence is 17 residues long. Germline assignment: CDR1 SGHVS and CDR2 FNYEAQ.

The table lists this clonotype with a few counts. The rearrangement uses TRBV2 and TRBJ1-2; 11 nucleotides line up with TRBD1. The CDR3 totals 14 residues. The trim removed 5 bases at V and 8 bases at J, leaving 7 bases unmatched. The germline gives CDR1 SNHLY, CDR2 FYNNEI. The CDR3 here is CASSKGQGAEGYTF. In nucleotides, the CDR3 is TGTGCCAGCAGTAAAGGACAGGGGGCGGAGGGCTACACCTTC.

V is TRBV7-2 and J is TRBJ2-7, with D perhaps matching TRBD2 (6 bases). The germline V and J ends were trimmed by 5 bases and 2 bases, with 22 bases remaining between them. Germline CDR1 is SGHTA and CDR2 is FQGNSA. The CDR3 totals 17 residues. The chain's CDR3 is CASSPGPPGLKAYEQYF. CDR3 sequence (DNA): TGTGCCAGCAGCCCGGGCCCCCCGGGACTGAAAGCCTACGAGCAGTACTTC.

This clonotype was counted at least ten times. The rearrangement uses TRBV11-3 and TRBJ2-1, with D possibly TRBD2 on 6 matching bases. Germline V gives CDR1 SGHNT, CDR2 YENEEA. The ends were cut back, 1 base at V and 6 bases at J, with 10 bases in the middle. The CDR3 has 14 residues. CDR3 bases: TGTGCCAGCAGCTTAGGGTACGGGAGCAATGAGCAGTTCTTC. This codes for CASSLGYGSNEQFF.

There are many counts of this clonotype. J is TRBJ2-5 and V is TRBV12-3 or TRBV12-4; D is uncertain. Trimming pared 7 bases from V and 4 bases from J, leaving 10 bases between. There are 12 residues in the CDR3. The DNA for the CDR3 is TGTGCCAGCACTTCCAACGGAGAGACCCAGTACTTC. It is translated as CASTSNGETQYF.

This clonotype was found many times. One end of the junction fails to match germline, which may point to a read error. The chain recombines TRBV6-5 with TRBJ2-5; TRBD2 aligns across 8 bases. The germline CDR1 and CDR2 sequences are MNHEY and SVGAGI. The CDR3 spans 13 residues. The CDR3 reads CASSYGGGGRRSF. The CDR3 DNA follows: TGTGCCAGCAGTTATGGGGGCGGGGGGCGTAGATCCTTC.

This clonotype was recorded at least ten times. The rearrangement joins TRBV2 to TRBJ2-1, with 7 bases that match TRBD1. The CDR3 covers 14 residues. V was pared by 6 bases and J by 5 bases, with 7 bases of the junction left unmatched. The germline gives CDR1 SNHLY, CDR2 FYNNEI. CDR3 in amino acids: CASSWTGSNNEQFF. CDR3 DNA sequence: TGTGCCAGCAGCTGGACAGGAAGCAACAATGAGCAGTTCTTC.